The 28 T cell receptor beta chains below were found in one sample sequenced in a study of blood T cell repertoires in COVID-19. Libraries were prepared by immunoSEQ multiplex PCR; TCRdb keeps only in-frame clonotypes and omits some of them. Of about 100,000 clones in the sample, approximately 80% were seen once. Input material: peripheral blood. The receptor source for this set is a man in his sixties or seventies with active or convalescent COVID-19.

This clone was recorded only once. This chain joins TRBV5-1 and TRBJ1-1; D perhaps matches TRBD1 (6 bases). The CDR3 has 14 amino acids. Trimming took off 4 bases at V and 2 bases at J, with 12 bases between the two ends. CDR1 is SGHRS, CDR2 YFSETQ, per germline. The DNA for the CDR3 is TGCGCCAGCAGCATCGGGACATTTAACACTGAAGCTTTCTTT. This gives the protein CASSIGTFNTEAFF.

The V gene is TRBV3-1 (or the pseudogene TRBV3-2), the J gene TRBJ2-7, with D perhaps TRBD1 (5 bases). The germline CDR1 and CDR2 sequences are LGHDT and YNNKEL (reference sequence). With 1 base removed from V and 2 bases from J, the gap between germline ends came to 15 bases. The CDR3 loop spans 16 amino acids. As DNA, the CDR3 is TGTGCCAGCAGCCAAGGGGCGACAGTGAGGACCTACGAGCAGTACTTC. It yields the protein CASSQGATVRTYEQYF.

This clone was counted ten times or more. The chain recombines TRBV28 with TRBJ1-1, with 9 bases matching TRBD1. The germline V gene encodes CDR1 MDHEN and CDR2 SYDVKM. V shed 8 bases and J 5 bases; nucleotides not matched to a gene: 6. The length of the CDR3 is 13 residues. The DNA for the CDR3 is TGTGCCAGCCTGTCGGGACAGGGAACTGAAGCTTTCTTT. Translated, it gives CASLSGQGTEAFF.

The chain is built from TRBV7-2 and TRBJ1-1; tentative D call: TRBD1 (6 bases). V was shortened by 5 bases and J by 6 bases, with 22 bases between the two germline ends. Germline assignment: CDR1 SGHTA and CDR2 FQGNSA. The CDR3 is 16 amino acids. As DNA, the CDR3 is TGTGCCAGCAGCCCCGAACTGTTAGTTAGGACAGCTGAAGCTTTCTTT. The encoded protein is CASSPELLVRTAEAFF.

The chain carries TRBV28 and TRBJ2-7; D may be TRBD2 (5 bases). V lost 8 bases and J 5 bases, leaving 7 bases between the germline ends. Germline lookup yields CDR1 MDHEN and CDR2 SYDVKM. This CDR3 is built from 10 residues. The CDR3 coding sequence is TGTGCCAGCCAGCGGCACGAGCAGTACTTC. Protein sequence: CASQRHEQYF.

The rearrangement links TRBV6-2 or TRBV6-3 to TRBJ2-7; 10 nucleotides line up with TRBD2. Germline V CDR1 and CDR2: MNHEY, SVGEGT. The CDR3 has 17 residues. J was trimmed by 3 bases and V by 5 bases; bases with no gene match: 13. DNA of the CDR3: TGTGCCAGCAGTAATCAACCAGGACTAGCGGACAACTACGAGCAGTACTTC. Translated, it gives CASSNQPGLADNYEQYF.

The chain joins TRBV7-9 to TRBJ2-1; TRBD2 aligns across 12 bases. Germline V lookup: CDR1 SEHNR, CDR2 FQNEAQ (reference sequence). This CDR3 contains 15 residues. Trimming removed 5 bases from V and 10 bases from J; junction bases left unmatched: 9. In DNA, the CDR3 is TGTGCCAGCAGCCTCGCTAGCGGGGGGGTAGGGGAGCAGTTCTTC. Protein product: CASSLASGGVGEQFF.

The chain joins TRBV7-2 to TRBJ2-7; 7 nucleotides line up with TRBD1. The CDR3 has 15 amino acids. V lost 0 bases, J lost 2 bases, and 4 bases stayed unmatched. CDR1 SGHTA and CDR2 FQGNSA come from the germline V gene. The CDR3 spells CASSLASGQPYEQYF. In nucleotides, the CDR3 is TGTGCCAGCAGCTTAGCGTCGGGACAGCCCTACGAGCAGTACTTC.

V and J are TRBV5-5 and TRBJ2-7, with D tentatively TRBD1 (6 bases). Trimming removed 2 bases from V and 6 bases from J, with 15 bases in between. CDR1 SGHKS and CDR2 YYEKEE come from the germline V gene (reference sequence). The CDR3 consists of 14 residues. CDR3 residues: CASSLQVQGGEQYF. As DNA, the CDR3 is TGTGCCAGCAGCTTACAGGTACAGGGCGGCGAGCAGTACTTC.

This chain uses TRBV19 with TRBJ1-1; TRBD1 matches at 10 bases. CDR3 length: 17 amino acids. Unmatched junction bases numbered 18, after V lost 7 bases and J lost 7 bases. Germline CDR1 is LNHDA and CDR2 is SQIVND (reference sequence). The DNA for the CDR3 is TGTGCCAGTATCAGAACTCCGGGGACAGGGGTCGGGGGTGAAGCTTTCTTT. Translated: CASIRTPGTGVGGEAFF.

CDR3 sequence reads: CASSFGQDLSGANVLTF. The CDR3 DNA reads TGTGCCAGCAGTTTTGGACAGGATCTCTCTGGGGCCAACGTCCTGACTTTC. The V gene is TRBV28, the J gene TRBJ2-6; 7 nucleotides line up with TRBD1. J gave up 0 bases and V 3 bases, and 5 bases lay outside the gene matches. Looked up from germline, CDR1 is MDHEN and CDR2 is SYDVKM. This CDR3 region has 17 residues.

The V call is TRBV20-1, the J call TRBJ1-2; D remains unclear. This CDR3 comprises 12 residues. Germline CDR1 and CDR2: DFQATT and SNEGSKA (reference sequence). Trimming removed 3 bases at V and 4 bases at J, with 9 bases between. DNA for the CDR3: TGCAGTGCTAGTCGGACTATCTATGGCTACACCTTC. Amino acids: CSASRTIYGYTF.

This sequence joins TRBV18 and TRBJ1-1, with 10 bases identical to TRBD1. Looked up from germline, CDR1 is KGHSH and CDR2 is LQKENI. The CDR3 totals 15 residues. J was trimmed by 2 bases and V by 3 bases; bases with no gene match: 3. CDR3 protein: CASSPRDRGNTEAFF. The CDR3, as DNA: TGTGCCAGCTCACCCCGGGACAGGGGAAACACTGAAGCTTTCTTT.

This clone was seen a handful of times. This rearrangement joins TRBV2 to TRBJ2-5, with TRBD2 identical over 9 bases. The length of the CDR3 is 13 residues. Germline V gene sequence: CDR1 SNHLY, CDR2 FYNNEI. V was pared by 4 bases and J by 8 bases, with 5 bases of the junction left unmatched. Here the CDR3 DNA reads TGTGCCAGCAGTGTTAGCGGGAGTATCACCCAGTACTTC. Its protein is CASSVSGSITQYF.

This chain joins TRBV9 and TRBJ1-6; 7 bases line up with TRBD1. The trim removed 4 bases at V and 7 bases at J, leaving 8 bases unmatched. This CDR3 contains 15 residues. Germline assignment: CDR1 SGDLS and CDR2 YYNGEE. In DNA form, the CDR3 reads TGTGCCAGCAGCACGCGGACAGGAGGAAATTCACCCCTCCACTTT. This sequence encodes CASSTRTGGNSPLHF.

The chain recombines TRBV6-4 with TRBJ2-6; 7 bases agree with TRBD1. CDR1 MRHNA and CDR2 SNTAGT come from the germline V gene. Trimming cost V 11 bases and J 0 bases; bases outside gene matches: 13. The CDR3 consists of 17 residues. The CDR3 protein is CAPPEGQSPSGANVLTF. CDR3 DNA: TGTGCCCCCCCTGAGGGACAGAGCCCCTCTGGGGCCAACGTCCTGACTTTC.

This chain links TRBV18 with TRBJ2-2; perhaps TRBD1 as D (6 bases). This CDR3 has 15 amino acids. The V gene's germline CDR1 is KGHSH and CDR2 LQKENI. V dropped 4 bases and J dropped 0 bases, with 9 bases sitting between them. The CDR3 region is CASSLRTANTGELFF. CDR3 sequence (DNA): TGTGCCAGCTCACTCCGGACAGCGAACACCGGGGAGCTGTTTTTT.

The chain recombines TRBV21-1 with TRBJ1-2; whether TRBD1, the table's D call, matches the DNA was not checked. TRBV21-1 is deemed a pseudogene. This CDR3 contains 13 residues. The CDR3 here is CASSKGQGYGYTF. CDR3 coding DNA: TGTGCCAGCAGCAAAGGACAGGGTTATGGCTACACCTTC.

The rearrangement uses TRBV4-1 and TRBJ1-1; 8 bases align to TRBD1. V lost 2 bases, J lost 5 bases, and 7 bases stayed unmatched. The CDR3 spans 15 residues. Germline assignment: CDR1 MGHRA and CDR2 YSYEKL. CDR3 nucleotide sequence: TGCGCCAGCAGCCAACTTCAGGGGGCAGGAACTGAAGCTTTCTTT. Translation: CASSQLQGAGTEAFF.

The V gene is TRBV2, the J gene TRBJ1-5, with D possibly TRBD1 on 6 matching bases. The CDR3 has 16 amino acids. CDR1 and CDR2 from the germline V gene are SNHLY and FYNNEI. Trimming pared 6 bases from V and 6 bases from J, leaving 21 bases between. The DNA of the CDR3 is TGTGCCAGCAGCGCGAGTACCACAGGGTTGCGTCAGCCCCAGCATTTT. Translation: CASSASTTGLRQPQHF. Filled out from reference TRBV2 and TRBJ1-5, the complete variable domain reads EPEVTQTPSHQVTQMGQEVILRCVPISNHLYFYWYRQILGQKVEFLVSFYNNEISEKSEIFDDQFSVERPDGSNFTLKIRSTKLEDSAMYFCASSASTTGLRQPQHFGDGTRLSIL.

This chain links TRBV5-5 with TRBJ2-7, with TRBD1 matching over 7 bases. Germline loops: CDR1 SGHKS, CDR2 YYEKEE (reference sequence). With V trimmed by 5 bases and J by 1 base, 6 bases remained unmatched. The CDR3 loop spans 14 amino acids. For the CDR3, the DNA is TGTGCCAGCAGTTGGGGACAGCCTTCCTACGAGCAGTACTTC. Encoded protein: CASSWGQPSYEQYF.

The gene calls are TRBV29-1 and TRBJ2-1, with TRBD2 identical over 8 bases. V trimming: 6 bases; J trimming: 7 bases; junction bases outside the gene matches: 8. The CDR3 consists of 13 residues. Per the germline V gene, CDR1 is SQVTM and CDR2 is ANQGSEA. The CDR3 nucleotides read TGCAGCGTGACTAGCGAGAACCGTAATGAGCAGTTCTTC. Protein: CSVTSENRNEQFF.

The chain joins TRBV7-9 to TRBJ1-2, with 7 bases that match TRBD1. The J segment lost 6 bases and the V segment lost 2 bases, leaving 6 bases of the junction unmatched. The CDR3 spans 14 residues. CDR1 SEHNR and CDR2 FQNEAQ come from the germline V gene (reference sequence). The CDR3 nucleotides read TGTGCCAGCAGCTTACCGTCAGGGGGTCATGGCTACACCTTC. Translation gives CASSLPSGGHGYTF.

Only one count was recorded for this clone. This chain joins TRBV2 and TRBJ2-7, with D possibly TRBD2 on 5 matching bases. V was cut by 6 bases and J by 3 bases, with 15 bases left in between. Germline V gene data show CDR1 as SNHLY and CDR2 as FYNNEI. This CDR3 comprises 14 residues. CDR3 in amino acids: CASRPTTHVYEQYF. In DNA, the CDR3 is TGTGCCAGCAGACCGACTACCCACGTCTACGAGCAGTACTTC. Together with reference TRBV2 and TRBJ2-7, the CDR3 gives the full variable domain: EPEVTQTPSHQVTQMGQEVILRCVPISNHLYFYWYRQILGQKVEFLVSFYNNEISEKSEIFDDQFSVERPDGSNFTLKIRSTKLEDSAMYFCASRPTTHVYEQYFGPGTRLTVT.

This sequence joins TRBV19 and TRBJ1-5; 7 bases are shared with TRBD1. The J segment lost 5 bases and the V segment lost 6 bases, leaving 1 base of the junction unmatched. The CDR3 length is 12 residues. Germline CDR1 LNHDA, CDR2 SQIVND (reference sequence). The CDR3 sequence: CASSRGDQPQHF. As DNA, the CDR3 is TGTGCCAGTAGCAGGGGGGATCAGCCCCAGCATTTT. Together with reference TRBV19 and TRBJ1-5, the CDR3 gives the full variable domain: DGGITQSPKYLFRKEGQNVTLSCEQNLNHDAMYWYRQDPGQGLRLIYYSQIVNDFQKGDIAEGYSVSREKKESFPLTVTSAQKNPTAFYLCASSRGDQPQHFGDGTRLSIL.

This sequence joins TRBV20-1 and TRBJ2-1; 7 bases are shared with TRBD1. The V gene's germline CDR1 is DFQATT and CDR2 SNEGSKA (reference sequence). The CDR3 consists of 16 residues. Trimming took 3 bases from V and 5 from J; bases not matched to a gene: 13. The CDR3 bases are TGCAGTGCTAGTTCCACTGAGGGGGCAAGAAACAATGAGCAGTTCTTC. As protein: CSASSTEGARNNEQFF.

The V call is TRBV28, the J call TRBJ1-1, with unresolved D. The V gene's germline CDR1 is MDHEN and CDR2 SYDVKM. CDR3 length: 12 amino acids. V was trimmed by 5 bases and J by 7 bases, leaving 11 bases between them. The CDR3 is CASSRGRDEAFF. CDR3 sequence (DNA): TGTGCCAGCAGTCGCGGACGGGATGAAGCTTTCTTT.

The chain recombines TRBV24-1 with TRBJ2-1; 8 bases fit TRBD2. Germline V CDR1 and CDR2: KGHDR, SFDVKD. CDR3 size: 16 residues. Trimming removed 3 bases from V and 6 bases from J; junction bases left unmatched: 9. The CDR3 DNA sequence: TGTGCCACCAGTGATCCCCGGGGGGGCGGCCCCAATGAGCAGTTCTTC. Residues: CATSDPRGGGPNEQFF.